These 7 T cell receptor beta chains originate from one sample sequenced in a study of T cells in Graves' hyperthyroidism and ophthalmopathy. RNA transcripts provided the source from which TCR beta CDR3 regions were amplified. When the TCR CDR3 underwent first-round RT-PCR, the HTBI primer set was used. Each CDR3 protein is one row after TCRdb ran MiXCR on the multiplex PCR reads. The repertoire holds fewer than 450,000 distinct CDR3 sequences, with approximately 17% as singletons. Input material: blood. The receptors come from a man aged 18 to 35 with Graves' ophthalmopathy.

The table lists this clonotype with many counts. This CDR3 reads CASSPPEGHNEQFF. The CDR3 DNA reads TGTGCCAGCAGTCCACCGGAGGGGCACAATGAGCAGTTCTTC. The chain is built from TRBV7-8 and TRBJ2-1; perhaps TRBD2 as D (6 bases). With 6 bases removed from V and 5 bases from J, the gap between germline ends came to 14 bases. This CDR3 is 14 amino acids long. Germline CDR1 reads SGHVS; CDR2 reads FQNEAQ.

This clonotype was observed at least ten times. The chain employs TRBV12-3 or TRBV12-4 and TRBJ1-1; 12 positions match TRBD1. There are 16 residues in the CDR3. Unmatched junction bases numbered 11, after V lost 6 bases and J lost 6 bases. The CDR3 bases are TGTGCCAGCAGCTCCGGGACAGGGGGCAGAAGCGCTGAAGCTTTCTTT. Translation: CASSSGTGGRSAEAFF.

The chain recombines TRBV3-1 with TRBJ2-5; D may correspond to TRBD1 or TRBD2 (6 bases each). Trimming cost V 3 bases and J 5 bases, with 13 bases left between them. Germline loops: CDR1 LGHDT, CDR2 YNNKEL (reference sequence). The CDR3 totals 14 residues. The CDR3 here is CASSHRGGRETQYF. The CDR3 coding sequence is TGTGCCAGCAGCCACCGAGGGGGGCGGGAGACCCAGTACTTC.

Only a few counts were recorded for this clonotype. The V and J genes are TRBV10-3 and TRBJ2-3, with 8 positions matching TRBD1. The CDR3 runs 15 residues. Trimming at V came to 2 bases and at J to 4 bases, leaving 5 bases not matched to a gene. Germline CDR1 and CDR2: ENHRY and SYGVKD. Here the CDR3 DNA reads TGTGCCATCAGTGAGCCGGACAGGGCCCCAGATACGCAGTATTTT. Residues: CAISEPDRAPDTQYF.

This clonotype has at least ten counts. The chain carries TRBV2 and TRBJ1-2; no firm D call. Germline CDR1 and CDR2: SNHLY and FYNNEI. This CDR3 spans 13 amino acids. Trimming shortened V by 5 bases and J by 8 bases, and 15 bases separated the two germline ends. CDR3 nucleotide sequence: TGTGCCAGCAGTAGGACTAGTGGCTCGGGCTACACCTTC. It specifies CASSRTSGSGYTF.

The chain recombines TRBV2 with TRBJ1-1, with D possibly TRBD1 on 6 matching bases. CDR1 is SNHLY and CDR2 is FYNNEI in the germline V gene. The CDR3 is 11 residues long. V was clipped by 7 bases and J by 4 bases, with 7 bases between them. DNA for the CDR3: TGTGCCAGCATAGGGGGCACTGAAGCTTTCTTT. It translates to CASIGGTEAFF. The full variable domain, its missing parts supplied by reference TRBV2 and TRBJ1-1, is EPEVTQTPSHQVTQMGQEVILRCVPISNHLYFYWYRQILGQKVEFLVSFYNNEISEKSEIFDDQFSVERPDGSNFTLKIRSTKLEDSAMYFCASIGGTEAFFGQGTRLTVV.

The chain joins TRBV11-2 to TRBJ1-1, with TRBD1 as a possible D gene (6 bases). V lost 5 bases and J 8 bases, leaving 18 bases between the germline ends. The CDR3 consists of 14 residues. From germline, CDR1 is SGHAT and CDR2 FQNNGV. The chain's CDR3 is CASSNPYRQAEAFF. The DNA for the CDR3 is TGTGCCAGCAGCAACCCATACCGACAGGCCGAAGCTTTCTTT. The full variable domain, completed using reference TRBV11-2 and TRBJ1-1, is EAGVAQSPRYKIIEKRQSVAFWCNPISGHATLYWYQQILGQGPKLLIQFQNNGVVDDSQLPKDRFSAERLKGVDSTLKIQPAKLEDSAVYLCASSNPYRQAEAFFGQGTRLTVV.